Listed here are 19 T cell receptor beta chains from one sample, sequenced in a study of blood T cells in healthy people across ages. A second 7 to 11 cycle PCR used barcoded and J-beta primers. TCRdb independently ran MiXCR on the 5' RACE reads; one entry per CDR3 protein. The sample lists around 1,000,000 distinct CDR3 sequences; around two fifths were seen once. The sample consisted of blood. The receptors stem from a man aged 18 to 30 in good health.

The V gene is TRBV20-1, the J gene TRBJ1-2; D is unclear. Deletions cut 3 bases from V and 4 bases from J, with 21 bases between. The CDR3 has 16 residues. The germline gives CDR1 DFQATT, CDR2 SNEGSKA (reference sequence). The CDR3 DNA sequence: TGCAGTGCTAGTGGTCCCCGGGTTAGAGGGCTCTATGGCTACACCTTC. It specifies CSASGPRVRGLYGYTF.

This clonotype has more than one count but fewer than ten. The V and J genes are TRBV5-1 and TRBJ1-6; D gene unclear. The CDR3 runs to 15 residues. Germline V CDR1 and CDR2: SGHRS, YFSETQ. Trimming cost V 4 bases and J 6 bases, with 14 bases left between them. The CDR3 reads CASSPEDGSNSPLHF. The CDR3 nucleotides are TGCGCCAGCAGCCCAGAGGACGGCAGTAATTCACCCCTCCACTTT.

This chain connects TRBV6-2 or TRBV6-3 to TRBJ1-2, with 9 bases aligning to TRBD1. Per germline, CDR1 MNHEY and CDR2 SVGEGT. The CDR3 is made up of 13 amino acids. V gave up 8 bases and J gave up 8 bases; unmatched junction bases: 9. As DNA, the CDR3 is TGTGCCAGCTACGCTACAGGGGGCGAAGGCTACACCTTC. Its translation: CASYATGGEGYTF.

The CDR3 spells CSARPGRTDTQYF. For the CDR3, the DNA is TGCAGTGCTAGACCGGGGAGAACAGATACGCAGTATTTT. The V gene is TRBV20-1, the J gene TRBJ2-3; a weak D match, TRBD2 (5 bases). Trimming cost V 2 bases and J 3 bases, with 9 bases left between them. The length of the CDR3 is 13 residues. Germline values: CDR1 DFQATT, CDR2 SNEGSKA (reference sequence).

V is TRBV2 and J is TRBJ1-2; tentative D call: TRBD1 (6 bases). This CDR3 contains 13 residues. Germline loops: CDR1 SNHLY, CDR2 FYNNEI. V was clipped by 5 bases and J by 7 bases, with 14 bases between them. CDR3 coding DNA: TGTGCCAGCAGTACCAGGGGTTTTGGTGGCTACACCTTC. This translates into CASSTRGFGGYTF.

The chain combines TRBV6-2 or TRBV6-3 with TRBJ1-5; the D is unclear. CDR1 and CDR2 from the germline V gene are MNHEY and SVGEGT. V lost 0 bases, J lost 3 bases, and 9 bases lay in between. The CDR3 covers 15 residues. The CDR3, as DNA: TGTGCCAGCAGTTACTCCGGCGGATACAATCAGCCCCAGCATTTT. Protein sequence: CASSYSGGYNQPQHF.

The chain uses TRBV2 and TRBJ2-5, with a tentative D call TRBD1 (6 bases). Trimming left V 7 bases short and J 11 bases short, with 23 bases between. Per the germline V gene, CDR1 is SNHLY and CDR2 is FYNNEI. This CDR3 region has 14 residues. CDR3 sequence (DNA): TGTGCCAGCAAAAGGGACAACCCGGGGATGGAGCAGTACTTC. Translation gives CASKRDNPGMEQYF.

This clonotype came up a few times. The gene calls are TRBV6-5 and TRBJ2-5; D is unclear. The CDR3 totals 13 residues. The germline V gene has CDR1 MNHEY and CDR2 SVGAGI. V was trimmed by 6 bases and J by 5 bases, leaving 13 bases between them. CDR3 nucleotides: TGTGCCAGCAGCCCGCCCGCCCGTGAGACCCAGTACTTC. It is translated as CASSPPARETQYF.

V gene TRBV20-1 combines with J gene TRBJ1-1; D may be TRBD1 (5 bases). The CDR3 length is 15 residues. Germline V gene sequence: CDR1 DFQATT, CDR2 SNEGSKA (reference sequence). With 5 bases removed from V and 0 bases from J, the gap between germline ends came to 16 bases. Here the CDR3 DNA reads TGCAGTGCTCCTCGGGCAGGGCAAATGAACACTGAAGCTTTCTTT. It is translated as CSAPRAGQMNTEAFF.

CDR3 protein: CASSLLPHGAGNEQFF. CDR3 sequence (DNA): TGCGCCAGCAGCCTACTCCCACATGGGGCGGGAAATGAGCAGTTCTTC. The gene calls are TRBV5-1 and TRBJ2-1; weak D call: TRBD2 (6 bases). This CDR3 comprises 16 residues. The V end lost 4 bases, the J end lost 7 bases, and 21 bases lay between the germline ends. CDR1 is SGHRS and CDR2 is YFSETQ in the germline V gene.

The sample holds a few counts of this clonotype. V usage is TRBV20-1 and J usage is TRBJ2-3, with D perhaps TRBD2 (6 bases). The CDR3 totals 15 residues. The germline gives CDR1 DFQATT, CDR2 SNEGSKA (reference sequence). Trimming cost V 7 bases and J 9 bases, with 26 bases left between them. The CDR3 here is CSGRRRGTLGSTQYF. The CDR3 coding sequence is TGCAGTGGTCGAAGGCGGGGCACTCTAGGTAGCACGCAGTATTTT.

This clonotype came up a few times. The genes are TRBV6-6 and TRBJ2-3; possibly TRBD1 for D (5 bases). In germline, CDR1 is MNHNY, CDR2 SVGAGI (reference sequence). Between the trimmed V and J ends, which lost 2 bases and 6 bases, there was a span of 12 bases. This CDR3 region has 14 residues. The CDR3 protein is CASSYQGRLDTQYF. The CDR3, as DNA: TGTGCCAGCAGTTACCAGGGAAGGCTTGATACGCAGTATTTT.

This clonotype was picked up one time. The rearrangement joins TRBV3-1 to TRBJ1-2; D is unresolved. The CDR3 is made up of 13 amino acids. Germline V gene lookup returns CDR1 LGHDT and CDR2 YNNKEL (reference sequence). Trimming pared 6 bases from V and 6 bases from J, leaving 14 bases between. CDR3 sequence: CASSWTENHGYTF. In DNA form, the CDR3 reads TGTGCCAGCAGTTGGACCGAGAACCATGGCTACACCTTC.

This clonotype showed up many times. The rearrangement joins TRBV3-1 to TRBJ2-7; no reliable D call. The CDR3 is made up of 13 amino acids. The germline CDR1 and CDR2 sequences are LGHDT and YNNKEL (reference sequence). The V and J ends lost 1 base and 3 bases respectively, with 7 bases between them. CDR3 residues: CASSQGRVYEQYF. The CDR3 nucleotides are TGTGCCAGCAGCCAAGGAAGGGTCTACGAGCAGTACTTC.

Notes on this clonotype: This may be a read error, as it is one base from a much larger clone. The rearrangement uses TRBV20-1 and TRBJ1-2; D might be TRBD1 (5 bases). The CDR3 sequence is 12 residues long. Germline loops: CDR1 DFQATT, CDR2 SNEGSKA (reference sequence). CDR3 protein: CSARGENCGYTF. Written as DNA, the CDR3 is TGCAGTGCTAGGGGGGAGAACTGTGGCTACACCTTC.

The chain has TRBV6-2 or TRBV6-3 and TRBJ1-3; D gene ambiguous. The CDR3 contains 15 residues. Germline V gene sequence: CDR1 MNHEY, CDR2 SVGEGT. V shed 6 bases and J shed 1 base, with 13 bases lying between them. The CDR3 region has the DNA TGTGCCAGCAGCTTTCGAAGGGAATCTGGAAACACCATATATTTT. Encoded protein: CASSFRRESGNTIYF.

This clonotype was counted a single time. The chain has TRBV10-3 and TRBJ1-6, with D perhaps matching TRBD1 (5 bases). Trimming stripped 6 bases from V and 7 bases from J, with 16 bases between. Germline CDR1 is ENHRY and CDR2 is SYGVKD. The CDR3 sequence is 15 residues long. CDR3 loop: CAIRDVGSGNSPLHF. CDR3 DNA sequence: TGTGCCATCAGGGACGTGGGGTCAGGGAATTCACCCCTCCACTTT.

The genes are TRBV20-1 and TRBJ2-2; D not certain. Between the trimmed V and J ends, which lost 3 bases and 5 bases, there was a span of 13 bases. Germline values: CDR1 DFQATT, CDR2 SNEGSKA (reference sequence). The CDR3 has 14 amino acids. The CDR3 nucleotides read TGCAGTGCTAGGGTCAAAGGAAATACCGGGGAGCTGTTTTTT. It translates to CSARVKGNTGELFF.

At least ten counts were recorded for this clonotype. The V and J genes are TRBV4-2 and TRBJ1-1, with a possible D match to TRBD1 (5 bases). The germline V gene has CDR1 LGHNA and CDR2 YNFKEQ. Trimming left V 6 bases short and J 6 bases short, with 17 bases between. The CDR3 length is 14 residues. Here the CDR3 reads CASRHSTGGPEAFF. In DNA form, the CDR3 reads TGTGCCAGCAGACACTCCACAGGCGGTCCTGAAGCTTTCTTT.